The table lists the clone carrying this T cell receptor beta chain with many counts. The antigen is undetermined. These data come from a study of early T cells in non-severe SARS-CoV-2 infection. Whole-study context: Unsorted whole blood bulk RNA was sequenced, with unpaired chains.

In the library, individual cDNA molecules carried attached unique molecular identifiers. From the 5' RACE reads, TCRdb called clonotypes with MiXCR, one entry per CDR3 protein. Of approximately 37,000 distinct CDR3 sequences in the sample, roughly 5.7% were seen once. Study-wide findings and caveats: Matches to VDJdb favored anti-spike CD8 responses and missed private and CD4 specificities.

Trimming at V came to 5 bases and at J to 6 bases, leaving 11 bases not matched to a gene. This CDR3 region has 16 residues. Germline CDR1 MNHEY, CDR2 SVGEGT. The chain couples TRBV6-2 or TRBV6-3 to TRBJ2-1; 9 bases fit TRBD2. This receptor was identified in an adult who was a healthcare worker with PCR-confirmed SARS-CoV-2 infection or an uninfected control (not recorded which). The sequencing here drew on whole blood, taken at baseline. CDR3 DNA: TGTGCCAGCAGTCCGGTTATAGCGGGAGTGTTCAATGAGCAGTTCTTC. As protein: CASSPVIAGVFNEQFF.